The 10 T cell receptor beta chains presented below share a single source sample, sequenced in a study of T-cell memory formation after mild COVID-19. TCRdb itself ran the 5' RACE reads through MiXCR, one entry per CDR3 protein. Of a few hundred thousand distinct CDR3 sequences listed, under 15% are singletons. The sample was PBMCs or a T cell subset sorted from them (not recorded which). The receptors here all came from a young man who had mild COVID-19 (a few samples of this study predate the infection). Cell type and time point are not known.

The chain is built from TRBV24-1 and TRBJ2-3; possibly TRBD1 for D (5 bases). Germline loops: CDR1 KGHDR, CDR2 SFDVKD. CDR3 size: 14 residues. The V gene lost 2 bases and the J gene lost 4 bases, with 9 bases spanning the gap. The CDR3 loop is CATSDSRASDTQYF. CDR3 coding DNA: TGTGCCACCAGTGATTCCAGGGCGTCAGATACGCAGTATTTT.

This chain connects TRBV20-1 to TRBJ2-7, with TRBD2 matching over 8 bases. The CDR3 spans 14 residues. Germline loops: CDR1 DFQATT, CDR2 SNEGSKA (reference sequence). The ends lost 5 bases at V and 3 bases at J; junction bases unmatched: 9. The CDR3 nucleotides are TGCAGTGCTTCACGGACTAGCTCGAACTACGAGCAGTACTTC. Its protein product is CSASRTSSNYEQYF.

The genes are TRBV4-1 and TRBJ1-1, with D perhaps TRBD1 (5 bases). Trimming stripped 3 bases from V and 4 bases from J, with 9 bases between. Germline CDR1 is MGHRA and CDR2 is YSYEKL. The CDR3 length is 13 residues. The CDR3 bases are TGCGCCAGCAGCCACCCGGGGGGCACTGAAGCTTTCTTT. Translated, it gives CASSHPGGTEAFF.

This clonotype appeared a single time. CDR3 region: CSVRGGGTDTQYF. The CDR3 DNA reads as TGCAGTGTAAGGGGGGGCGGCACAGATACGCAGTATTTT. The chain combines TRBV20-1 with TRBJ2-3; D is perhaps TRBD2 (7 bases). Trimming stripped 7 bases from V and 1 base from J, with 12 bases between. The CDR3 spans 13 residues. Per germline, CDR1 DFQATT and CDR2 SNEGSKA (reference sequence).

Only a few counts were recorded for this clonotype. J is TRBJ2-1 and V is TRBV7-3, with TRBD2 matching 7 bases. J was trimmed by 5 bases and V by 5 bases; bases with no gene match: 9. Looked up from germline, CDR1 is SGHTA and CDR2 is FQGTGA. The CDR3 is made up of 15 amino acids. For the CDR3, the DNA is TGTGCCAGCAGCCCAGCGGGGCTAGCCCACAATGAGCAGTTCTTC. It is translated as CASSPAGLAHNEQFF.

This clonotype came up many times. V usage is TRBV15 and J usage is TRBJ2-1; TRBD1 is a possible D gene (6 bases). The V gene lost 1 base and the J gene lost 9 bases, with 13 bases spanning the gap. The CDR3 runs 14 residues. Per the germline V gene, CDR1 is LNHNV and CDR2 is YYDKDF (reference sequence). In nucleotides, the CDR3 is TGTGCCACCAGCAGAGGAGGAGCAGGGGCTGAGCAGTTCTTC. Translation: CATSRGGAGAEQFF.

The rearrangement uses TRBV3-1 and TRBJ2-3; D is unresolved. The CDR3 loop spans 12 amino acids. The ends were cut back, 5 bases at V and 2 bases at J, with 5 bases in the middle. Germline V gene lookup returns CDR1 LGHDT and CDR2 YNNKEL (reference sequence). CDR3 nucleotide sequence: TGTGCCAGCAGCAGATTCACAGATACGCAGTATTTT. This sequence encodes CASSRFTDTQYF.

The chain joins TRBV7-2 to TRBJ2-7, with 7 bases that match TRBD2. The J segment lost 3 bases and the V segment lost 3 bases, leaving 11 bases of the junction unmatched. The V gene's germline CDR1 is SGHTA and CDR2 FQGNSA. The CDR3 has 16 amino acids. The CDR3 DNA reads as TGTGCCAGCAGCTTGGCCCGCGGGGGATTGGGCTACGAGCAGTACTTC. Translating gives CASSLARGGLGYEQYF.

The sample holds a few counts of this clonotype. The V and J genes are TRBV27 and TRBJ2-5; 7 bases match TRBD1. The CDR3 is 14 residues long. Germline V gene sequence: CDR1 MNHEY, CDR2 SMNVEV (reference sequence). V was clipped by 2 bases and J by 9 bases; unmatched bases: 9. The CDR3: CASSLRGGYGAQYF. DNA of the CDR3: TGTGCCAGCAGTTTAAGAGGGGGCTACGGGGCCCAGTACTTC.

The V gene is TRBV2, the J gene TRBJ2-1; D is unresolved. The V gene's germline CDR1 is SNHLY and CDR2 FYNNEI. The CDR3 totals 15 residues. V was clipped by 2 bases and J by 0 bases, with 8 bases between them. Here the CDR3 DNA reads TGTGCCAGCAGTGAATGGCATAGCTCCTACAATGAGCAGTTCTTC. Protein product: CASSEWHSSYNEQFF.